This TCR beta chain was recovered during a study of T cell changes during pregnancy in multiple sclerosis. CDR1 is SGHNT and CDR2 is YYREEE in the germline V gene (reference sequence). The CDR3 is 15 amino acids. Germline trimming cut 4 bases from V and 7 bases from J; bases unmatched to any gene: 11. This clone was observed a single time. Sequenced by immunoSEQ multiplex PCR; TCRdb stores in-frame clones only, minus some. Seen here are 45,000 to 50,000 clones, nearly 95% observed once, and the top ten hold around 2%. The chain joins TRBV5-4 to TRBJ1-2, with 9 bases identical to TRBD1. The material sequenced was peripheral blood, taken in the third trimester of pregnancy. The receptor was isolated from a female donor with multiple sclerosis, enrolled in a pregnancy study. This CDR3 is CASSVAGQGYSGYTF. The CDR3 DNA reads as TGTGCCAGCAGCGTTGCGGGACAGGGTTATAGTGGCTACACCTTC.